Each of the 6 T cell receptor beta chains below was sequenced from the same sample in a study of T-cell reconstitution after alpha-beta-depleted transplantation in children. Unique molecular identifiers were used in preparing the TCRbeta library. A single record per CDR3 protein comes from TCRdb applying MiXCR to the PCR reads. The sample holds some 110,000 distinct CDR3 sequences, 10% seen once. Sequencing was performed on PBMCs, taken before TCRalphabeta/CD19-depleted stem cell transplant. The receptor set was obtained from a boy aged 2-9 years with acute lymphoblastic leukemia, due to receive a stem cell transplant.

This clonotype was seen a few times. The gene calls are TRBV5-1 and TRBJ2-1; maybe TRBD2 (6 bases). CDR3 size: 14 residues. V gave up 0 bases and J gave up 4 bases, with 8 bases separating them. In germline, CDR1 is SGHRS, CDR2 YFSETQ. This chain's CDR3 is CASSLGGEYNEQFF. The DNA for the CDR3 is TGCGCCAGCAGCTTGGGGGGGGAATACAATGAGCAGTTCTTC.

The chain carries TRBV6-1 and TRBJ1-1, with D perhaps TRBD1 (5 bases). The germline V gene has CDR1 MNHNS and CDR2 SASEGT. Trimming removed 3 bases from V and 5 bases from J, with 13 bases in between. The CDR3 has 14 amino acids. The CDR3 DNA follows: TGTGCCAGCAGTGAGGGACTACGGATGACTGAAGCTTTCTTT. As protein: CASSEGLRMTEAFF.

The chain recombines TRBV12-3 or TRBV12-4 with TRBJ2-6; D is perhaps TRBD1 or TRBD2 (6 bases each). V lost 6 bases and J lost 0, with 15 bases in between. The CDR3 sequence is 17 residues long. The CDR3 bases are TGTGCCAGCAGGCGGGGACAAATCGTCTCTGGGGCCAACGTCCTGACTTTC. Its translation is CASRRGQIVSGANVLTF.

This chain joins TRBV7-9 and TRBJ1-2; D might be TRBD1 (5 bases). V was shortened by 4 bases and J by 7 bases, with 10 bases between the two germline ends. The CDR3 contains 12 residues. CDR1 is SEHNR and CDR2 is FQNEAQ in the germline V gene (reference sequence). CDR3 residues: CASSSGGSGYTF. The CDR3, as DNA: TGTGCCAGCAGCTCCGGGGGAAGTGGCTACACCTTC.

J is TRBJ2-3 and V is TRBV12-3 or TRBV12-4, with 8 bases that match TRBD2. CDR3 length equals 15 residues. With 5 bases clipped from V and 8 bases from J, the junction kept 12 bases outside the gene matches. CDR3 protein: CASSPQSSGKGTQYF. CDR3 bases: TGTGCCAGCAGTCCGCAAAGTAGCGGGAAGGGTACGCAGTATTTT.

The chain uses TRBV3-1 and TRBJ1-5; D unresolved. V was shortened by 0 bases and J by 2 bases, with 8 bases between the two germline ends. Per germline, CDR1 LGHDT and CDR2 YNNKEL (reference sequence). The CDR3 has 15 amino acids. In nucleotides, the CDR3 is TGTGCCAGCAGCCAAGACGGGGTGGGCAATCAGCCCCAGCATTTT. This gives the protein CASSQDGVGNQPQHF.